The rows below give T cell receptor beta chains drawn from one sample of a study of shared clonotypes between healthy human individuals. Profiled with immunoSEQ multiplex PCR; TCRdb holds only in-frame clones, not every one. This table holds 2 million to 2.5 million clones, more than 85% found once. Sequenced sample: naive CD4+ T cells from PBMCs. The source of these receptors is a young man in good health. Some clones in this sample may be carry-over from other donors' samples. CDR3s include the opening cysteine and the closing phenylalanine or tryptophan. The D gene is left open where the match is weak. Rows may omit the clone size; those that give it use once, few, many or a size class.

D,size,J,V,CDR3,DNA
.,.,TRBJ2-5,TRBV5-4,CASSLEGRQETQYF,TGTGCCAGCAGCTTGGAGGGGCGACAAGAGACCCAGTACTTC
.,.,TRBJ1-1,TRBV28,CASTRDGGNTEAFF,TGTGCCAGCACCCGGGACGGAGGGAACACTGAAGCTTTCTTT
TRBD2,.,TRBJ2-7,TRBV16,CASSQLGRADEQYF,TGTGCCAGCAGCCAATTGGGGAGGGCAGACGAGCAGTACTTC
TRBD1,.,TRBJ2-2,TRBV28,CASSVTRGQGTGELFF,TGTGCCAGCAGTGTTACCAGGGGGCAGGGCACCGGGGAGCTGTTTTTT
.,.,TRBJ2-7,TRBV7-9,CASSQSAYEQYF,TGTGCCAGCAGTCAAAGCGCCTACGAGCAGTACTTC
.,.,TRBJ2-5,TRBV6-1,CASSPSGVGEQYF,TGTGCCAGCAGCCCGTCGGGGGTTGGTGAGCAGTACTTC
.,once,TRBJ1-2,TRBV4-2,CASSPGVSVYGYTF,TGTGCCAGCAGCCCCGGAGTGAGCGTGTATGGCTACACCTTC
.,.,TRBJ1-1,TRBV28,CASTTSWTEAFF,TGTGCCAGCACTACCTCGTGGACTGAAGCTTTCTTT
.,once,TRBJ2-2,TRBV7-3,CASRLATGELFF,TGTGCCAGCCGCCTAGCGACCGGGGAGCTGTTTTTT
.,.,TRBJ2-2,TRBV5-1,CASSLVRPSNTGELFF,TGCGCCAGCAGCTTGGTGAGACCCTCGAACACCGGGGAGCTGTTTTTT
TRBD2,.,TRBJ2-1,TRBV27,CASSPGLAGMGEQFF,TGTGCCAGCAGTCCCGGACTAGCGGGTATGGGGGAGCAGTTCTTC
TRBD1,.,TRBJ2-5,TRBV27,CASSFTGTGRETQYF,TGTGCCAGCAGTTTTACCGGGACAGGGCGAGAGACCCAGTACTTC
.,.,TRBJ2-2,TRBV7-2,CASSPVLNTGELFF,TGTGCCAGCAGCCCGGTCCTAAACACCGGGGAGCTGTTTTTT
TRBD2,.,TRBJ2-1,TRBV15,CATSRDKLAGTRWNEQFF,TGTGCCACCAGCAGAGATAAACTAGCGGGAACAAGGTGGAATGAGCAGTTCTTC
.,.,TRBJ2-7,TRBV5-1,CASSPGRRDEQYF,TGCGCCAGCAGCCCAGGCCGTAGAGACGAGCAGTACTTC
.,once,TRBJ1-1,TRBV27,CASSLLMNTEAFF,TGTGCCAGCAGTTTACTCATGAACACTGAAGCTTTCTTT
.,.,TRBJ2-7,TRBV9,CASSVGPGAFYEQYF,TGTGCCAGCAGCGTAGGTCCGGGAGCGTTCTACGAGCAGTACTTC
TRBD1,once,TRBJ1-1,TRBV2,CASAPGQGIGNTEAFF,TGTGCCAGCGCCCCGGGACAGGGGATAGGAAACACTGAAGCTTTCTTT
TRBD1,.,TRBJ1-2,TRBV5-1,CASSWTGDGGYGYTF,TGCGCCAGCAGCTGGACAGGCGACGGGGGCTATGGCTACACCTTC
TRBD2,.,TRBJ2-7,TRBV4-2,CASSRTSGNYEQYF,TGTGCCAGCAGCCGGACTAGCGGAAATTACGAGCAGTACTTC
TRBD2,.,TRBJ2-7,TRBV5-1,CASSFGGSGSHEQYF,TGCGCCAGCAGCTTTGGCGGTAGCGGGAGTCACGAGCAGTACTTC
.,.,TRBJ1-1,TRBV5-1,CASSPQGRATEAFF,TGCGCCAGCAGCCCCCAGGGAAGGGCCACTGAAGCTTTCTTT
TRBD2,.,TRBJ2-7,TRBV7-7,CASSLGLAEVSYEQYF,TGTGCCAGCAGCCTCGGACTAGCTGAGGTTAGCTACGAGCAGTACTTC
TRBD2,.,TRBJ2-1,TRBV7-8,CASSTTRLAGEYNEQFF,TGTGCCAGCAGCACCACCCGTTTGGCGGGAGAGTACAATGAGCAGTTCTTC
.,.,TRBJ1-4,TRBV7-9,CASSRGDGEKLFF,TGTGCCAGCAGCCGGGGGGACGGTGAAAAACTGTTTTTT
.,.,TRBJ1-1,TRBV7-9,CASSYVTDGAEAFF,TGTGCCAGCAGCTACGTGACAGACGGTGCTGAAGCTTTCTTT
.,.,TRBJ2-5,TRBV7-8,CASSSSLAGETQYF,TGTGCCAGCAGCTCCTCGCTAGCTGGGGAGACCCAGTACTTC
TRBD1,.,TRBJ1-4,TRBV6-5,CASSYRGQGNEKLFF,TGTGCCAGCAGTTACCGGGGACAGGGGAATGAAAAACTGTTTTTT
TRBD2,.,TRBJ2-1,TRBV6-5,CASSPTREVYNEQFF,TGTGCCAGCAGCCCCACGCGGGAGGTATACAATGAGCAGTTCTTC
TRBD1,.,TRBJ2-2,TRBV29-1,CSVGDTGGTGELFF,TGCAGCGTTGGGGATACAGGGGGCACCGGGGAGCTGTTTTTT
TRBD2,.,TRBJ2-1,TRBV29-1,CSVEIRGGLALNEQFF,TGCAGCGTTGAAATAAGAGGCGGACTAGCTCTCAATGAGCAGTTCTTC
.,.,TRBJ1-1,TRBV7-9,CASSQSVTPAIPF,TGTGCCAGCAGCCAATCCGTCACCCCGGCCATCCCATTT
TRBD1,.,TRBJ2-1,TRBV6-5,CASRRTGINEQFF,TGTGCCAGCAGGCGGACAGGGATTAATGAGCAGTTCTTC
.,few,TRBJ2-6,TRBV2,CASSQGANVLTF,TGTGCCAGCAGTCAGGGGGCCAACGTCCTGACTTTC
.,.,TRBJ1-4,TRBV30,CAWSPGVWYSTNEKLFF,TGTGCCTGGAGTCCCGGGGTGTGGTATTCAACTAATGAAAAACTGTTTTTT
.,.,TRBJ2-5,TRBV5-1,CASSLDPTGYKETQYF,TGCGCCAGCAGCTTGGACCCTACAGGATATAAAGAGACCCAGTACTTC
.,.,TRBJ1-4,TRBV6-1,CASSEGYFTTNEKLFF,TGTGCCAGCAGTGAAGGGTATTTCACAACTAATGAAAAACTGTTTTTT
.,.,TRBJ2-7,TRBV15,CATSREVLTYEQYF,TGTGCCACCAGCAGAGAGGTACTCACCTACGAGCAGTACTTC
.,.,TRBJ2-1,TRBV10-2,CASRGILAEPSYNEQFF,TGCGCCAGCAGGGGAATCTTAGCGGAGCCCTCCTACAATGAGCAGTTCTTC
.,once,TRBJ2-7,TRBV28,CASSYPGSRGEQYF,TGTGCCAGCAGTTATCCGGGATCCCGTGGGGAGCAGTACTTC
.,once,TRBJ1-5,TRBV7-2,CASSLVGWDRNRNQPQHF,TGTGCCAGCAGCTTAGTTGGGTGGGACCGCAACCGCAATCAGCCCCAGCATTTT
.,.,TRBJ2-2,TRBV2,CASNSFLAAGELFF,TGTGCCAGCAATTCATTTTTGGCCGCCGGGGAGCTGTTTTTT
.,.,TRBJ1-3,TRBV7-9,CASSHVSPSGNTIYF,TGTGCCAGCAGCCATGTGTCACCCTCTGGAAACACCATATATTTT
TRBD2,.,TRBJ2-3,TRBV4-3,CASSLQLAGRTDTQYF,TGCGCCAGCAGCCTCCAACTAGCGGGACGCACAGATACGCAGTATTTT
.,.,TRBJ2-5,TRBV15,CATSPQQEETQYF,TGTGCCACCAGCCCCCAACAGGAAGAGACCCAGTACTTC
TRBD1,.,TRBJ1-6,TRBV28,CASSSTGEGNSPLHF,TGTGCCAGCAGTTCAACAGGGGAGGGTAATTCACCCCTCCACTTT
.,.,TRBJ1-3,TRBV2,CASSEGTAIYF,TGTGCCAGCAGTGAGGGCACGGCCATATATTTT
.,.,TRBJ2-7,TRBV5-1,CASSWDMGANLYEQYF,TGCGCCAGCAGCTGGGACATGGGGGCGAACCTCTACGAGCAGTACTTC
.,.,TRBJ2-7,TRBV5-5,CASSLFLGSLLSEQYF,TGTGCCAGCAGCTTGTTCCTTGGCAGCTTGTTGTCCGAGCAGTACTTC